This T cell receptor (beta chain) derives from a study of blood T cell repertoires in COVID-19. As processed by the authors: Reference gene primer amplification in the assay estimated nucleated cell counts. Sequenced by immunoSEQ multiplex PCR; TCRdb stores in-frame clones only, minus some. For V, J and clone size, that table is used; D and trimming come from the DNA. Of about 62,000 clones listed, roughly 90% are singletons. The CDR3 runs to 15 residues. Trimming at V came to 4 bases and at J to 6 bases, leaving 8 bases not matched to a gene. Germline V CDR1 and CDR2: SGHRS, YFSETQ. This TCR was recovered from a woman older than 75 with acute or convalescent COVID-19. The sample taken for sequencing was peripheral blood. The chain joins TRBV5-1 to TRBJ1-5, with 9 nucleotides matching TRBD1. The CDR3 sequence: CASSPGQGISQPQHF. The CDR3 DNA is TGCGCCAGCAGCCCAGGACAGGGGATAAGTCAGCCCCAGCATTTT.